This is a list of T cell receptor beta chains from one sample in a study of T cells in Graves' hyperthyroidism and ophthalmopathy. TCRdb used MiXCR to reprocess the multiplex PCR reads, holding one entry per CDR3 protein. The data contain roughly 700,000 distinct CDR3 sequences, 17% of them singletons. The specimen was blood. The source of these receptors is a man aged 45 to 65 with Graves' hyperthyroidism. The CDR3 runs from the conserved cysteine through the conserved F or W. Each record gives: CDR3 DNA, CDR3 protein, V gene, D gene, clone size, J gene. D genes are given only for firm matches. Some rows mark clone size as missing; the rest say once, few, many or name a class of expanded clone.

cdr3_nt: TGTGCCAGCAGCTTACGGGCCAGGTCCTACGAGCAGTACTTC; cdr3_aa: CASSLRARSYEQYF; v_call: TRBV11-2; d_call: -; clone_size: many; j_call: TRBJ2-7
cdr3_nt: TGTGCCAGCAGCTTAGGGGACCTCAGCTCCTACGAGCAGTACTTC; cdr3_aa: CASSLGDLSSYEQYF; v_call: TRBV7-2; d_call: -; clone_size: few; j_call: TRBJ2-7
cdr3_nt: TGCGCCAGCAGTGAGTCGACTCCCAATTCACCCCTCCACTTT; cdr3_aa: CASSESTPNSPLHF; v_call: TRBV10-2; d_call: -; clone_size: -; j_call: TRBJ1-6
cdr3_nt: TGTGCCAGCAGTTACTCGGGCGGGTACTCCTACGAGCAGTACTTC; cdr3_aa: CASSYSGGYSYEQYF; v_call: TRBV6-5; d_call: -; clone_size: many; j_call: TRBJ2-7
cdr3_nt: TGTGCCAGCAGTGGGGGGACAGGGTCAGATACGCAGTATTTT; cdr3_aa: CASSGGTGSDTQYF; v_call: TRBV27; d_call: TRBD1; clone_size: many; j_call: TRBJ2-3
cdr3_nt: TGTGCCAGCAGCCCCCCCAGCGGGGTTAACACCGGGGAGCTGTTTTTT; cdr3_aa: CASSPPSGVNTGELFF; v_call: TRBV7-2; d_call: TRBD2; clone_size: many; j_call: TRBJ2-2
cdr3_nt: TGCGCCAGCAGCCCAACTACGGGACCCCCAGAAGAAAAACTGTTTTTT; cdr3_aa: CASSPTTGPPEEKLFF; v_call: TRBV5-1; d_call: -; clone_size: many; j_call: TRBJ1-4
cdr3_nt: TGTGCCAGCAGCGTAGCGTCCAGGGGTTACACCGGGGAGCTGTTTTTT; cdr3_aa: CASSVASRGYTGELFF; v_call: TRBV9; d_call: -; clone_size: many; j_call: TRBJ2-2
cdr3_nt: TGTGCCAGCAGCGAAACCGGGGCCCTGAGCTCCTACGAGCAGTACTTC; cdr3_aa: CASSETGALSSYEQYF; v_call: TRBV7-6; d_call: -; clone_size: -; j_call: TRBJ2-7
cdr3_nt: TGTGCCAGCAGCTCTGGACTAGTGAGCTCCTACAATGAGCAGTTCTTC; cdr3_aa: CASSSGLVSSYNEQFF; v_call: TRBV7-9; d_call: TRBD2; clone_size: many; j_call: TRBJ2-1
cdr3_nt: TGTGCCAGCAGTTTATTGGGGGGACGGAACACTGAAGCTTTCTTT; cdr3_aa: CASSLLGGRNTEAFF; v_call: TRBV12-3/TRBV12-4; d_call: -; clone_size: many; j_call: TRBJ1-1
cdr3_nt: TGTGCCAGCAGTTTGGGGTGGGAGACGAACACTGAAGCTTTCTTT; cdr3_aa: CASSLGWETNTEAFF; v_call: TRBV27; d_call: -; clone_size: few; j_call: TRBJ1-1
cdr3_nt: TGTGCCAGCAGTTTATGGACAGGGGGCTTTGAAGCTTCCTTT; cdr3_aa: CASSLWTGGFEASF; v_call: TRBV28; d_call: TRBD1; clone_size: -; j_call: TRBJ1-1
cdr3_nt: TGTGCCAGCTCACCGACCGGGACTTCCTACGAGCAGTACTTC; cdr3_aa: CASSPTGTSYEQYF; v_call: TRBV18; d_call: -; clone_size: many; j_call: TRBJ2-7
cdr3_nt: TGTGCCAGCATGGGTGGCCGAAATTACAATTCACCCCTCCACTTT; cdr3_aa: CASMGGRNYNSPLHF; v_call: TRBV6-2/TRBV6-3; d_call: -; clone_size: few; j_call: TRBJ1-6
cdr3_nt: TGTGCCAGCAGCTTACAGGGGGCTGGAGCAGATACGCAGTATTTT; cdr3_aa: CASSLQGAGADTQYF; v_call: TRBV7-8; d_call: TRBD1; clone_size: -; j_call: TRBJ2-3
cdr3_nt: TGTGCCAGCAGTTTATGGCGGGAGCAGTACTTC; cdr3_aa: CASSLWREQYF; v_call: TRBV28; d_call: -; clone_size: many; j_call: TRBJ2-7
cdr3_nt: TGTGCCAGCAGGTTTAATGAAAAACTGTTTTTT; cdr3_aa: CASRFNEKLFF; v_call: TRBV27; d_call: -; clone_size: once; j_call: TRBJ1-4
cdr3_nt: TGCAGTGCTAGACCACGGGAGTTCTATCGTGGCGAGCAGTACTTC; cdr3_aa: CSARPREFYRGEQYF; v_call: TRBV20-1; d_call: -; clone_size: few; j_call: TRBJ2-7
cdr3_nt: TGTGCCAGCAGTTCCAGACGACACCTTACCGGGCGGGTGCCCCAGCATTTT; cdr3_aa: CASSSRRHLTGRVPQHF; v_call: TRBV6-1; d_call: -; clone_size: -; j_call: TRBJ1-5
cdr3_nt: TGTGCCAGCAGCTTAACAGCGAACACCGGGGAGCTGTTTTTT; cdr3_aa: CASSLTANTGELFF; v_call: TRBV11-3; d_call: -; clone_size: many; j_call: TRBJ2-2
cdr3_nt: TGCAGTGCCCTCTCCGGGAACACTGAAGCTTTCTTT; cdr3_aa: CSALSGNTEAFF; v_call: TRBV20-1; d_call: -; clone_size: -; j_call: TRBJ1-1
cdr3_nt: TGTGCCAGCAGTAAACAGACCTACGGAGGGCCGAGCAAAAACATTCAGTACTTC; cdr3_aa: CASSKQTYGGPSKNIQYF; v_call: TRBV28; d_call: -; clone_size: many; j_call: TRBJ2-4
cdr3_nt: TGTGCCAGCAGCTTAACACGGAACTCCTACAATGAGCAGTTCTTC; cdr3_aa: CASSLTRNSYNEQFF; v_call: TRBV13; d_call: -; clone_size: -; j_call: TRBJ2-1
cdr3_nt: TGCAGCGTTGATAACACTAACTATGGCTACACCTTC; cdr3_aa: CSVDNTNYGYTF; v_call: TRBV29-1; d_call: -; clone_size: -; j_call: TRBJ1-2
cdr3_nt: TGTGCCATCAGTGAGTCATCTAGCGGGAGCTACAATGAGCAGTTCTTC; cdr3_aa: CAISESSSGSYNEQFF; v_call: TRBV10-3; d_call: TRBD2; clone_size: -; j_call: TRBJ2-1
cdr3_nt: TGCAGCGTTGAAGTCCCTCGGGCCCACAATGAGCAGTTCTTC; cdr3_aa: CSVEVPRAHNEQFF; v_call: TRBV29-1; d_call: -; clone_size: -; j_call: TRBJ2-1
cdr3_nt: TGTGCCAGCTCACCCTCTAAGGGAACCCAAGAGACCCAGTACTTC; cdr3_aa: CASSPSKGTQETQYF; v_call: TRBV18; d_call: -; clone_size: few; j_call: TRBJ2-5
cdr3_nt: TGCAGTGCTAGGACAGAAAGCAATCAGCCCCAGCATTTT; cdr3_aa: CSARTESNQPQHF; v_call: TRBV20-1; d_call: -; clone_size: many; j_call: TRBJ1-5
cdr3_nt: TGTGCCAGCAGCTCAGGAGTGGCTGCTTCCTACGAGCAGTACTTC; cdr3_aa: CASSSGVAASYEQYF; v_call: TRBV7-8; d_call: -; clone_size: many; j_call: TRBJ2-7
cdr3_nt: TGTGCCAGCAGCCAAGCGGGAGGGCGTTACGAGCAGTACTTC; cdr3_aa: CASSQAGGRYEQYF; v_call: TRBV7-3; d_call: TRBD2; clone_size: many; j_call: TRBJ2-7
cdr3_nt: TGTGCCAGCAGCTTAGGCCCCGTCGGGGGGACCGGGGAGCTGTTTTTT; cdr3_aa: CASSLGPVGGTGELFF; v_call: TRBV11-3; d_call: TRBD2; clone_size: many; j_call: TRBJ2-2
cdr3_nt: TGCGCCAGCAGCCCCTCGGGGCAGGGGGCCTTCTACGAGCAGTACTTC; cdr3_aa: CASSPSGQGAFYEQYF; v_call: TRBV4-1; d_call: TRBD1; clone_size: -; j_call: TRBJ2-7
cdr3_nt: TGTGCCAGCAGTCCGCCATCGGGTTTCACCTATAATTCACCCCTCCACTTT; cdr3_aa: CASSPPSGFTYNSPLHF; v_call: TRBV28; d_call: -; clone_size: many; j_call: TRBJ1-6
cdr3_nt: TGTGCCAGCAGGTTGACAGGGTACGCCTACAATGAGCAGTTCTTC; cdr3_aa: CASRLTGYAYNEQFF; v_call: TRBV28; d_call: TRBD1; clone_size: many; j_call: TRBJ2-1
cdr3_nt: TGTGCCAGCAGTGTCTACGAGCAGTACTTC; cdr3_aa: CASSVYEQYF; v_call: TRBV2; d_call: -; clone_size: many; j_call: TRBJ2-7
cdr3_nt: TGTGCCAGCAGTTTACTGGGACAAGGCACCGGGGAGCTGTTTTTT; cdr3_aa: CASSLLGQGTGELFF; v_call: TRBV28; d_call: -; clone_size: few; j_call: TRBJ2-2
cdr3_nt: TGTGCCAGCAGCTCGACAGGGGGGGATGAGCAGTTCTTC; cdr3_aa: CASSSTGGDEQFF; v_call: TRBV11-2; d_call: TRBD1; clone_size: many; j_call: TRBJ2-1
cdr3_nt: TGTGCCAGCAGCGACCCTCTCGCGGGGTTTAGCACAGATACGCAGTATTTT; cdr3_aa: CASSDPLAGFSTDTQYF; v_call: TRBV6-2/TRBV6-3; d_call: -; clone_size: many; j_call: TRBJ2-3
cdr3_nt: TGTGCCAGCACCTCGGGACAGGGGAATGAAAAACTGTTTTTT; cdr3_aa: CASTSGQGNEKLFF; v_call: TRBV27; d_call: TRBD1; clone_size: many; j_call: TRBJ1-4
cdr3_nt: TGCAGTGCCAACGGACAGGGTTACTACGAGCAGTACTTC; cdr3_aa: CSANGQGYYEQYF; v_call: TRBV20-1; d_call: TRBD1; clone_size: many; j_call: TRBJ2-7
cdr3_nt: TGCAGTGCTAGTGTAGCGGGAGGAGGGGACACAGATACGCAGTATTTT; cdr3_aa: CSASVAGGGDTDTQYF; v_call: TRBV20-1; d_call: TRBD2; clone_size: many; j_call: TRBJ2-3
cdr3_nt: TGTGCCAGCAGTGTCGGAGGGGTTAACACAGATACGCAGTATTTT; cdr3_aa: CASSVGGVNTDTQYF; v_call: TRBV2; d_call: -; clone_size: many; j_call: TRBJ2-3
cdr3_nt: TGTGCCAGCAGTTTTCCCCACAGGGAAGAGACCCAGTACTTC; cdr3_aa: CASSFPHREETQYF; v_call: TRBV12-3/TRBV12-4; d_call: -; clone_size: many; j_call: TRBJ2-5
cdr3_nt: TGCGCCAGCAGCGGGCGGACGGATTTTAATTCACCCCTCCACTTT; cdr3_aa: CASSGRTDFNSPLHF; v_call: TRBV5-1; d_call: -; clone_size: few; j_call: TRBJ1-6
cdr3_nt: TGCGCCAGCAGCCAAGATCGAGCTACTAGCGCTACCTACGAGCAGTACTTC; cdr3_aa: CASSQDRATSATYEQYF; v_call: TRBV4-3; d_call: TRBD2; clone_size: -; j_call: TRBJ2-7
cdr3_nt: TGTGCCAGCAGTTTGACCGGATTTACGCAAGAGACCCAGTACTTC; cdr3_aa: CASSLTGFTQETQYF; v_call: TRBV27; d_call: -; clone_size: many; j_call: TRBJ2-5
cdr3_nt: TGTGCCAGCAGTTACAAGACAGTGGACACCATATATTTT; cdr3_aa: CASSYKTVDTIYF; v_call: TRBV6-6; d_call: -; clone_size: few; j_call: TRBJ1-3
cdr3_nt: TGTGCCACCTCCCCCCGTCTGGAGGAAAAACTGTTTTTT; cdr3_aa: CATSPRLEEKLFF; v_call: TRBV10-3; d_call: -; clone_size: many; j_call: TRBJ1-4
cdr3_nt: TGCAGTGCGGCGGCAGGGTTGGGTCAGCCCCAGCATTTT; cdr3_aa: CSAAAGLGQPQHF; v_call: TRBV20-1; d_call: -; clone_size: many; j_call: TRBJ1-5
cdr3_nt: TGCAGTGCTAGACGGCAGAAGGAAATCCTGTTTTTT; cdr3_aa: CSARRQKEILFF; v_call: TRBV20-1; d_call: -; clone_size: few; j_call: TRBJ1-4
cdr3_nt: TGTGCCAGCATGAAGGAGGGGGAGCAGTACTTC; cdr3_aa: CASMKEGEQYF; v_call: TRBV11-2; d_call: -; clone_size: many; j_call: TRBJ2-7
cdr3_nt: TGTGCCAGCAGGCCGACGGGACTAGCTCTTCACAATGAGCAGTTCTTC; cdr3_aa: CASRPTGLALHNEQFF; v_call: TRBV28; d_call: TRBD2; clone_size: -; j_call: TRBJ2-1
cdr3_nt: TGTGCCAGCAGTTTTTGGGGGACGAACACTGAAGCTTTCTTT; cdr3_aa: CASSFWGTNTEAFF; v_call: TRBV27; d_call: -; clone_size: many; j_call: TRBJ1-1